The T cell receptor (beta chain) described here comes from a study of identical twins. Study conclusions and caveats: Out-of-frame alpha sequences that twins shared showed excess low generation probability. For out-of-frame beta sequences, excess twin sharing was weaker. Fewer insertions were carried by abundant cord blood beta clonotypes, but none was seen in memory repertoires.

This clonotype was seen a few times. The antigen is not known. The V end was cut by 0 bases, the J end by 2 bases, with 9 bases between. The CDR3 sequence is 15 residues long. Germline CDR1 reads SGHAT; CDR2 reads FQNNGV. Template switching, a step in the protocol, added a universal primer site, and cDNA carried unique molecular identifiers. TCRdb processed the 5' RACE reads anew with MiXCR; each CDR3 protein has one entry. The repertoire holds approximately 1.8 million distinct CDR3 sequences, with roughly a third as singletons. The chain carries TRBV11-2 and TRBJ2-3; D may be TRBD1 (5 bases). The receptor comes from a newborn girl in good health. The source material was cord blood. The CDR3 sequence is CASSLDGANTDTQYF. CDR3 nucleotide sequence: TGTGCCAGCAGCTTAGATGGGGCGAACACAGATACGCAGTATTTT.